The rows below give T cell receptor beta chains drawn from one sample of a study of patients and donors after allogeneic stem cell transplantation. One entry per CDR3 protein results from TCRdb running MiXCR on the RT-PCR reads. This repertoire shows under 170,000 distinct CDR3 sequences, over 30% found once; its top ten account for around 50%. Source material: blood, either unsorted or a sorted T cell fraction (not recorded which). All receptors derive from a human donor who was either an allogeneic HSCT recipient or a stem cell or donor lymphocyte infusion donor (not recorded which). It is not recorded whose cells these are; they may come from a transplant donor. CDR3s include the opening cysteine and the closing phenylalanine or tryptophan.

V,J,CDR3
TRBV10-3,TRBJ1-2,CALGTGSAYGYTF
TRBV20-1,TRBJ1-2,CSARGPAGSGTNYGYTF
TRBV3-1,TRBJ1-1,CASSYGPSNTEAFF
TRBV16,TRBJ1-1,CASSQSTVNTEAFF
TRBV3-1,TRBJ2-2,CASSQGHGGINTGELFF
TRBV7-9,TRBJ1-6,CASSLGNRSPLHF
TRBV12-3/TRBV12-4,TRBJ2-3,CASGPGRTSTDTQYF
TRBV24-1,TRBJ1-2,CATSATGSGRGYTF
TRBV2,TRBJ1-2,CASTQTGPYGYTF
TRBV9,TRBJ1-1,CASSPGTGAFF
TRBV10-3,TRBJ1-2,CAISEGGTGDYGYTF
TRBV20-1,TRBJ1-5,CSATDGGQPQHF
TRBV7-2,TRBJ1-5,CASSLGDPGQPQHF
TRBV9,TRBJ2-2,CASRPGLDTGELFF
TRBV7-2,TRBJ1-2,CASTREVGYGYTF
TRBV7-6,TRBJ1-3,CASSLGTDTSGNTIYF
TRBV2,TRBJ2-3,CASILGFTDTQYF